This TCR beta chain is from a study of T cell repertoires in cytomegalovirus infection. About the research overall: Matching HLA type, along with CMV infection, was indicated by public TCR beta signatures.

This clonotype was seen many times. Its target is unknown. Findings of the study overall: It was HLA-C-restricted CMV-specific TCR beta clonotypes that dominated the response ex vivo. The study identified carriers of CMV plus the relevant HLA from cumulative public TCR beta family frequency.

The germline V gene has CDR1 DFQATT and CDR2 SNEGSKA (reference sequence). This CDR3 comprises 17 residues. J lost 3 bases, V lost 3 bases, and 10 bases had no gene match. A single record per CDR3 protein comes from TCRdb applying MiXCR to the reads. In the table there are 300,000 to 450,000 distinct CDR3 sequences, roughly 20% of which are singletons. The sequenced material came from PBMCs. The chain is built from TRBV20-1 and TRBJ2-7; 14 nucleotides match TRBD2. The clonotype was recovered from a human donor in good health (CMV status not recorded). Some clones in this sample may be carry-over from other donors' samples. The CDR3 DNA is TGCAGTGCTAGCGACCCGGGACTAGCGGGAGAAAACTACGAGCAGTACTTC. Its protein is CSASDPGLAGENYEQYF.